This T cell receptor beta chain is from a study of blood T cell repertoires in COVID-19. Whole-study context: Nucleic acid was either cDNA or gDNA, and it came from T cells, B-cell-depleted T cells, or PBMCs.

Data came from immunoSEQ multiplex PCR; TCRdb stores just in-frame clones and leaves some out. The data show about 150,000 clones, approximately 90% seen once. CDR3 size: 21 residues. With 0 bases clipped from V and 0 bases from J, the junction kept 18 bases outside the gene matches. Germline CDR1 GTSNPN, CDR2 SVGIG (reference sequence). This clone was seen once. The receptor was derived from a woman in her thirties or forties with acute or convalescent COVID-19. Sequenced: peripheral blood. The chain recombines TRBV30 with TRBJ2-4, with 9 positions matching TRBD2. In nucleotides, the CDR3 is TGTGCCTGGAGTGTACGGTGGGCGGGAGGGCGTCACCGTCTAGCCAAAAACATTCAGTACTTC. Encoded protein: CAWSVRWAGGRHRLAKNIQYF.